Below are 3 T cell receptor beta chains sequenced from a single sample in a study of blood T cell repertoires in COVID-19. Measured with immunoSEQ multiplex PCR; TCRdb has only the in-frame clones, and not every one. The top ten clones hold 2% to 2.5% of a sample with around 400,000 clones, approximately 87% of them seen once. Sequenced sample: peripheral blood. These receptors came from an older woman with COVID-19, enrolled during active disease.

This clone was detected only a few times. The V gene is TRBV5-5, the J gene TRBJ1-4, with D unclear. The CDR3 contains 15 residues. The germline V gene encodes CDR1 SGHKS and CDR2 YYEKEE (reference sequence). V lost 0 bases, J lost 4 bases, and 10 bases lay in between. The CDR3: CASSLGANLNEKLFF. The CDR3 DNA is TGTGCCAGCAGCTTGGGGGCAAACCTTAATGAAAAACTGTTTTTT.

The J gene is TRBJ1-2, the V gene TRBV25-1; TRBD1 matches at 7 bases. The CDR3 is 13 amino acids. Unmatched junction bases numbered 5, after V lost 6 bases and J lost 4 bases. Germline CDR1 is MGHDK and CDR2 is SYGVNS. CDR3 amino acids: CASRPTGVYGYTF. DNA for the CDR3: TGTGCCAGCAGGCCCACAGGGGTCTATGGCTACACCTTC.

V gene TRBV5-1 combines with J gene TRBJ2-3; 7 bases line up with TRBD2. Germline assignment: CDR1 SGHRS and CDR2 YFSETQ. The CDR3 contains 16 residues. The junction had 9 bases not matched to a gene; V was cut back by 3 bases and J by 2 bases. CDR3 nucleotide sequence: TGCGCCAGCAGCTCCCAAGGTGGGGGGGACACAGATACGCAGTATTTT. Residues: CASSSQGGGDTDTQYF.